The source of this T cell receptor (beta chain) is a study of blood T cell repertoires in COVID-19. The wider study: From the United States, Italy and Spain came samples of acute and convalescent COVID-19. T cells, B-cell-depleted T cells, or PBMCs provided the cDNA or gDNA that served as material.

V dropped 4 bases and J dropped 4 bases, with 20 bases sitting between them. CDR1 is SGHNT and CDR2 is YYREEE in the germline V gene (reference sequence). The CDR3 runs 17 residues. Here immunoSEQ multiplex PCR was the method, and the copy in TCRdb shows in-frame clones only, minus some. The sample includes around 100,000 clones, over 75% of them seen just once. The V and J genes are TRBV5-4 and TRBJ2-2, with a tentative D call TRBD2 (6 bases). Sequenced sample: peripheral blood. This TCR came from a human donor in a cohort sampled during active or convalescent COVID-19. The CDR3 sequence is CASSPGAGLGGTGELFF. The CDR3 nucleotides are TGTGCCAGCAGCCCTGGGGCAGGGTTGGGGGGCACCGGGGAGCTGTTTTTT.